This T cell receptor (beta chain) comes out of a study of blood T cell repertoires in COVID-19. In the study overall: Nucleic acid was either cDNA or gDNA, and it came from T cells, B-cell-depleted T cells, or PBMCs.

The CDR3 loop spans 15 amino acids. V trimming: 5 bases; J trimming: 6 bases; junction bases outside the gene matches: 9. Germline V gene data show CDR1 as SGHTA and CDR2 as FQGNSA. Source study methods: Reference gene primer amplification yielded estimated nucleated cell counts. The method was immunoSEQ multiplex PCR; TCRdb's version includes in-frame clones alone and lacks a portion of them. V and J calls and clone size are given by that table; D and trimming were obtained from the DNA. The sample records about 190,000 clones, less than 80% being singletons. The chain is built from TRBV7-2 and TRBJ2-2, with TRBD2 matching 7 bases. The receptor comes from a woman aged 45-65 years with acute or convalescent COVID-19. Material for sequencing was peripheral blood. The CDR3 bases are TGTGCCAGCAGCCTCCGGGGGGTAGAGTCCGGGGAGCTGTTTTTT. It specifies CASSLRGVESGELFF.